This entry lists 8 T cell receptor beta chains sequenced from one sample in a study of T cell responses to AZD1222 COVID-19 vaccine. Here immunoSEQ multiplex PCR was the method, and the copy in TCRdb shows in-frame clones only, minus some. Of 98,000 or so clones listed, 80% to 90% are singletons. The sequences come from peripheral blood, collected on day 0 of AZD1222 vaccination. The receptors derive from an adult in good health.

J is TRBJ2-3 and V is TRBV7-9, with D perhaps TRBD1 (6 bases). Per germline, CDR1 SEHNR and CDR2 FQNEAQ (reference sequence). The V and J ends lost 7 bases and 0 bases respectively, with 11 bases between them. The CDR3 is 14 amino acids. The CDR3 coding sequence is TGTGCCAGCATCCAAGGGGGTAGCACAGATACGCAGTATTTT. Translated, it gives CASIQGGSTDTQYF.

CDR3 sequence (DNA): TGTGCCAGCAGTTTAACTAGCGGGGGGACACGCTACGAGCAGTACTTC. Its protein product is CASSLTSGGTRYEQYF. The chain employs TRBV27 and TRBJ2-7, with TRBD2 identical over 12 bases. J gave up 3 bases and V 2 bases, and 5 bases lay outside the gene matches. This CDR3 contains 16 residues. Per germline, CDR1 MNHEY and CDR2 SMNVEV (reference sequence).

This clone was seen only once. The chain uses TRBV5-4 and TRBJ2-6; TRBD1 agrees at 8 bases. Germline V gene sequence: CDR1 SGHNT, CDR2 YYREEE (reference sequence). V trimming: 4 bases; J trimming: 1 base; junction bases outside the gene matches: 7. The CDR3 spans 17 residues. The CDR3 loop is CASSLGQGSSGANVLTF. The CDR3 DNA reads TGTGCCAGCAGCCTCGGACAGGGAAGTTCTGGGGCCAACGTCCTGACTTTC. The full variable domain, with the rest looked up from reference TRBV5-4 and TRBJ2-6, is ETGVTQSPTHLIKTRGQQVTLRCSSQSGHNTVSWYQQALGQGPQFIFQYYREEENGRGNFPPRFSGLQFPNYSSELNVNALELDDSALYLCASSLGQGSSGANVLTFGAGSRLTVL.

The V call is TRBV7-2, the J call TRBJ1-1; no clear D. V was trimmed by 5 bases and J by 4 bases, leaving 11 bases between them. The CDR3 is made up of 13 amino acids. Germline V gene lookup returns CDR1 SGHTA and CDR2 FQGNSA. CDR3 DNA sequence: TGTGCCAGCAGCGCAGGTATCTTCACTGAAGCTTTCTTT. Translating gives CASSAGIFTEAFF.

This clone turned up a few times. The rearrangement uses TRBV5-1 and TRBJ1-2, with TRBD1 matching over 7 bases. The ends lost 0 bases at V and 8 bases at J; junction bases unmatched: 4. The CDR3 totals 13 residues. The germline V gene has CDR1 SGHRS and CDR2 YFSETQ. In DNA, the CDR3 is TGCGCCAGCAGCTTGGGACAGGGTCAAGGCTACACCTTC. This translates into CASSLGQGQGYTF.

This clone was counted a single time. This chain connects TRBV7-6 to TRBJ1-1; possible D gene TRBD1, 6 bases. The V gene lost 5 bases and the J gene lost 1 base, with 17 bases spanning the gap. This CDR3 has 16 amino acids. CDR1 and CDR2 from the germline V gene are SGHVS and FNYEAQ. The CDR3 nucleotides are TGTGCCAGCAGCCCCCGTGGGGGGCTGGAGAACACTGAAGCTTTCTTT. This translates into CASSPRGGLENTEAFF.

The V gene is TRBV5-5, the J gene TRBJ2-1; TRBD1 is a possible D gene (5 bases). The germline V gene has CDR1 SGHKS and CDR2 YYEKEE (reference sequence). Trimming shortened V by 0 bases and J by 15 bases, and 16 bases separated the two germline ends. This CDR3 is 13 amino acids long. The DNA of the CDR3 is TGTGCCAGCAGCTTGGGAATGTGGGCAGGGCGGTTCTTC. It codes for CASSLGMWAGRFF.

The gene calls are TRBV10-3 and TRBJ2-7, with 11 positions matching TRBD2. The ends lost 3 bases at V and 9 bases at J; junction bases unmatched: 10. The germline CDR1 and CDR2 sequences are ENHRY and SYGVKD. There are 15 residues in the CDR3. For the CDR3, the DNA is TGTGCCATCAGTGACCTAGCGGGGGGAACCTCCGGGCAGTACTTC. Translated, it gives CAISDLAGGTSGQYF.